This entry features one T cell receptor (beta chain) sequence. At one boundary the junction diverges from the germline segment, which might be a read error. Generated by immunoSEQ multiplex PCR, the TCRdb table keeps only in-frame clones and is missing some. The repertoire consists of tens of thousands of clones, with around 96% occurring once and the leading ten covering about 1.8%. This CDR3 contains 15 residues. Germline V CDR1 and CDR2: SSHAT, FNYEAQ (reference sequence). The data stem from a study of T cell clonotyping in hematopoietic cell transplantation. Study context: Pretransplant recipient samples were taken after cytoreduction.

Time point of the sample: recipient sample about 28 days before transplant, after cytoreduction. The V and J genes are TRBV7-7 and TRBJ2-1; 8 nucleotides agree with TRBD2. Sample: peripheral blood mononuclear cells, taken before stem cell transplant. The source of this sequence is a woman in her forties or fifties with acute myeloid leukemia. Some clones in this sample may be carry-over from other donors' samples. CDR3: CASSLSPSGGDEQFF. In DNA form, the CDR3 reads TGTGCTAGCAGCTTAAGTCCCAGCGGGGGCGATGAGCAGTTCTTC.